The 23 T cell receptor beta chains below come from one sample, sequenced in a study of blood T cell repertoires in COVID-19. Clones were sequenced by immunoSEQ multiplex PCR, and TCRdb holds only the in-frame ones, with some missing. This sample has about 160,000 clones; 75% to 90% occur once, and the top ten carry around 3.2%. Sequenced input: peripheral blood. The receptor set was obtained from a human donor with acute or convalescent COVID-19. The donor label of this sample is uncertain.

V gene TRBV5-1 combines with J gene TRBJ1-2; D remains unclear. Germline loops: CDR1 SGHRS, CDR2 YFSETQ. This CDR3 region has 14 residues. V lost 6 bases to trimming and J lost 2 bases, with 14 bases between them. The CDR3 sequence is CASTRTPSNYGYTF. CDR3 DNA sequence: TGCGCCAGCACCCGAACGCCGAGCAACTATGGCTACACCTTC.

In its sample, this clone was seen a few times. The identical CDR3 is also encoded by other nucleotide sequences in the sample. The V gene is TRBV2, the J gene TRBJ1-5, with a weak D call TRBD1 (5 bases). V dropped 4 bases and J dropped 0 bases, with 10 bases sitting between them. Per the germline V gene, CDR1 is SNHLY and CDR2 is FYNNEI. The CDR3 totals 15 residues. CDR3 sequence reads: CASSVDRGSNQPQHF. The CDR3 nucleotides read TGTGCCAGCAGTGTGGATAGGGGTAGCAATCAGCCCCAGCATTTT. The whole variable domain, filled in from reference TRBV2 and TRBJ1-5, reads EPEVTQTPSHQVTQMGQEVILRCVPISNHLYFYWYRQILGQKVEFLVSFYNNEISEKSEIFDDQFSVERPDGSNFTLKIRSTKLEDSAMYFCASSVDRGSNQPQHFGDGTRLSIL.

There are a few counts of this clone. The rearrangement uses TRBV4-3 and TRBJ2-7; 7 nucleotides align to TRBD2. CDR1 is LGHNA, CDR2 YSLEER, per germline. The CDR3 has 16 residues. The V gene end was trimmed by 0 bases and the J gene end by 4 bases; junction bases not matched to a gene: 9. The CDR3 coding sequence is TGCGCCAGCAGCCAAGATAGTGGCGGGGGAGCTTACGAGCAGTACTTC. Translating gives CASSQDSGGGAYEQYF.

Only one count was recorded for this clone. The V gene is TRBV5-1, the J gene TRBJ1-1; D is unclear. Germline V gene sequence: CDR1 SGHRS, CDR2 YFSETQ. Deletions cut 6 bases from V and 0 bases from J, with 15 bases between. CDR3 length: 15 residues. CDR3 in DNA: TGCGCCAGCAAGGGAGTTGGGCAGTTGAACACTGAAGCTTTCTTT. Translated, it gives CASKGVGQLNTEAFF.

The chain combines TRBV5-5 with TRBJ1-4; D may be TRBD1 (6 bases). Germline lookup yields CDR1 SGHKS and CDR2 YYEKEE (reference sequence). Between the trimmed V and J ends, which lost 1 base and 8 bases, there was a span of 21 bases. The CDR3 has 17 amino acids. The CDR3 coding sequence is TGTGCCAGCAGCTTGACCCTGAGGGGGGGCTCGGGGGAAAAACTGTTTTTT. This sequence encodes CASSLTLRGGSGEKLFF.

The chain employs TRBV7-2 and TRBJ1-6, with 7 bases that match TRBD1. Germline values: CDR1 SGHTA, CDR2 FQGNSA. The CDR3 consists of 14 residues. After removal of 5 bases from V and 10 bases from J, the junction contained 8 bases not matched to a gene. The CDR3 sequence is CASSLPGTASPLHF. The CDR3 nucleotides are TGTGCCAGCAGCCTTCCCGGGACAGCCTCACCCCTCCACTTT.

This chain links TRBV30 with TRBJ1-3; 10 nucleotides match TRBD1. CDR3 length: 14 amino acids. The germline gives CDR1 GTSNPN, CDR2 SVGIG (reference sequence). Trimming removed 1 base from V and 4 bases from J; junction bases left unmatched: 1. This chain's CDR3 is CAWSAGQGGNTIYF. CDR3 DNA sequence: TGTGCCTGGAGTGCGGGACAGGGGGGAAACACCATATATTTT.

This sequence joins TRBV30 and TRBJ2-7; no firm D call. The CDR3 length is 12 residues. In germline, CDR1 is GTSNPN, CDR2 SVGIG (reference sequence). The V gene lost 2 bases and the J gene lost 4 bases, with 9 bases spanning the gap. CDR3 DNA sequence: TGTGCCTGGAGTCCCTCCGAGTACGAGCAGTACTTC. This gives the protein CAWSPSEYEQYF.

The chain couples TRBV11-3 to TRBJ1-1; 10 positions agree with TRBD1. Germline V gene sequence: CDR1 SGHNT, CDR2 YENEEA. The J segment lost 3 bases and the V segment lost 4 bases, leaving 5 bases of the junction unmatched. The CDR3 sequence is 15 residues long. CDR3 sequence: CASSSPGQGDTEAFF. The CDR3 region has the DNA TGTGCCAGCAGCTCTCCAGGACAGGGGGACACTGAAGCTTTCTTT.

This clone appeared a few times. V is TRBV11-3 and J is TRBJ2-7; 7 bases are a match to TRBD1. The CDR3 is made up of 15 amino acids. Trimming took 5 bases from V and 0 from J; bases not matched to a gene: 7. Germline lookup yields CDR1 SGHNT and CDR2 YENEEA. The chain's CDR3 is CASSLLRDSSYEQYF. The CDR3 bases are TGTGCCAGCAGCCTACTCCGGGACAGCTCCTACGAGCAGTACTTC.

The chain couples TRBV4-2 to TRBJ1-4, with D maybe TRBD1 (5 bases). This CDR3 has 18 residues. V lost 4 bases and J 3 bases, leaving 21 bases between the germline ends. Germline loops: CDR1 LGHNA, CDR2 YNFKEQ. As DNA, the CDR3 is TGTGCCAGCAGCCGAAGCATGGGGCCGCCGGGGGCTAATGAAAAACTGTTTTTT. The encoded protein is CASSRSMGPPGANEKLFF.

This chain links TRBV25-1 with TRBJ1-2; possibly TRBD1 for D (6 bases). V lost 6 bases, J lost 1 base, and 12 bases lay in between. The CDR3 is 14 residues long. Germline lookup yields CDR1 MGHDK and CDR2 SYGVNS. The CDR3 sequence: CASSRGAYNYGYTF. DNA of the CDR3: TGTGCCAGCAGCAGGGGTGCTTATAACTATGGCTACACCTTC.

The rearrangement uses TRBV28 and TRBJ1-6; a possible D gene is TRBD1 (6 bases). Trimming took 5 bases from V and 0 from J, leaving 17 bases between them. Germline V gene sequence: CDR1 MDHEN, CDR2 SYDVKM. CDR3 length: 18 amino acids. CDR3: CASSRGGVPSSYNSPLHF. The CDR3 bases are TGTGCCAGCAGTCGGGGGGGCGTCCCGAGCTCCTATAATTCACCCCTCCACTTT.

J is TRBJ1-1 and V is TRBV6-5; no clear D. This CDR3 is 15 amino acids long. V shed 6 bases and J shed 3 bases, with 17 bases lying between them. Germline CDR1 is MNHEY and CDR2 is SVGAGI. The CDR3 is CASRPPGGRDTEAFF. CDR3 DNA sequence: TGTGCCAGCAGGCCGCCGGGCGGGCGGGACACTGAAGCTTTCTTT.

This clone was detected only once. The chain links TRBV18 to TRBJ1-4; the D gene is possibly TRBD1 (6 bases). There are 16 residues in the CDR3. Germline CDR1 is KGHSH and CDR2 is LQKENI. With 3 bases removed from V and 5 bases from J, the gap between germline ends came to 16 bases. CDR3: CASSPNPTGLNEKLFF. The CDR3 region has the DNA TGTGCCAGCTCACCCAACCCGACAGGATTAAATGAAAAACTGTTTTTT. The variable domain in full, completed from reference TRBV18 and TRBJ1-4, reads NAGVMQNPRHLVRRRGQEARLRCSPMKGHSHVYWYRQLPEEGLKFMVYLQKENIIDESGMPKERFSAEFPKEGPSILRIQQVVRGDSAAYFCASSPNPTGLNEKLFFGSGTQLSVL.

The V call is TRBV27, the J call TRBJ2-7; D perhaps matches TRBD1 (5 bases). From germline, CDR1 is MNHEY and CDR2 SMNVEV (reference sequence). V was pared by 3 bases and J by 0 bases, with 12 bases between. CDR3 size: 15 residues. Written as DNA, the CDR3 is TGTGCCAGCAGTTTGTGGGGCGACAGCTCCTACGAGCAGTACTTC. This encodes CASSLWGDSSYEQYF.

This chain uses TRBV7-9 with TRBJ2-7; weak D call: TRBD1 (5 bases). Germline loops: CDR1 SEHNR, CDR2 FQNEAQ (reference sequence). The CDR3 loop spans 11 amino acids. Trimming shortened V by 5 bases and J by 4 bases, and 6 bases separated the two germline ends. The CDR3 protein is CASSPGYEQYF. CDR3 bases: TGTGCCAGCAGCCCAGGGTACGAGCAGTACTTC.

This clone was picked up one time. V is TRBV7-2 and J is TRBJ1-1, with unresolved D. Germline CDR1 is SGHTA and CDR2 is FQGNSA. Trimming pared 5 bases from V and 7 bases from J, leaving 8 bases between. The CDR3 spans 11 residues. This CDR3 is CASSPVDEAFF. CDR3 nucleotides: TGTGCCAGCAGCCCAGTCGATGAAGCTTTCTTT.

V is TRBV9 and J is TRBJ1-6; D not certain. This CDR3 is 15 amino acids long. Per the germline V gene, CDR1 is SGDLS and CDR2 is YYNGEE. V was trimmed by 5 bases and J by 6 bases, leaving 15 bases between them. The CDR3, as DNA: TGTGCCAGCAGTTCGTCAGGCGCGCCTAATTCACCCCTCCACTTT. It is translated as CASSSSGAPNSPLHF.

V usage is TRBV5-1 and J usage is TRBJ2-5, with 9 positions matching TRBD2. Germline-derived CDR1 and CDR2 are SGHRS and YFSETQ. The length of the CDR3 is 15 residues. Trimming at V came to 2 bases and at J to 4 bases, leaving 6 bases not matched to a gene. The chain's CDR3 is CASSFTRGGRETQYF. Written as DNA, the CDR3 is TGCGCCAGCAGCTTTACGCGGGGGGGCCGAGAGACCCAGTACTTC.

This chain uses TRBV7-7 with TRBJ2-1, with TRBD2 identical over 12 bases. This CDR3 region has 17 residues. J was trimmed by 3 bases and V by 5 bases; bases with no gene match: 8. The germline V gene encodes CDR1 SSHAT and CDR2 FNYEAQ (reference sequence). CDR3 sequence reads: CASSKLEGLAGYNEQFF. The CDR3 DNA reads TGTGCCAGCAGCAAACTAGAGGGACTAGCGGGCTACAATGAGCAGTTCTTC.

The chain employs TRBV18 and TRBJ1-1, with TRBD1 matching over 7 bases. Germline V gene lookup returns CDR1 KGHSH and CDR2 LQKENI. J lost 2 bases, V lost 5 bases, and 14 bases had no gene match. The CDR3 runs to 17 residues. CDR3 residues: CASSVSERTGINTEAFF. CDR3 nucleotide sequence: TGTGCCAGCTCAGTTAGCGAAAGGACAGGCATAAACACTGAAGCTTTCTTT. Full variable domain (outside the CDR3, taken from reference TRBV18 and TRBJ1-1): NAGVMQNPRHLVRRRGQEARLRCSPMKGHSHVYWYRQLPEEGLKFMVYLQKENIIDESGMPKERFSAEFPKEGPSILRIQQVVRGDSAAYFCASSVSERTGINTEAFFGQGTRLTVV.

The V call is TRBV6-2 or TRBV6-3, the J call TRBJ1-5; D is ambiguous. Trimming cost V 6 bases and J 7 bases, with 13 bases left between them. Germline CDR1 and CDR2: MNHEY and SVGEGT. CDR3 length equals 13 residues. The CDR3 DNA reads as TGTGCCAGCAGCAAAAGTTCGGTACAGCCCCAGCATTTT. It codes for CASSKSSVQPQHF.